This TCR beta chain appears in the sequencing data of a study of early T cells in non-severe SARS-CoV-2 infection. Overall study: Unsorted whole blood bulk RNA was sequenced, with unpaired chains.

Germline V gene lookup returns CDR1 SGHTA and CDR2 FQGNSA. V was pared by 2 bases and J by 0 bases, with 9 bases between. The CDR3 loop spans 15 amino acids. Regarding the study as a whole: The study's VDJdb matching favored anti-spike CD8 responses and missed private and CD4 specificities.

This clonotype was detected ten times or more. The antigen is unknown. Tagging with unique molecular identifiers was applied to individual cDNA molecules. TCRdb fed the 5' RACE reads into MiXCR, producing one record per CDR3 protein. The repertoire holds fewer than 80,000 distinct CDR3 sequences, with about 11% as singletons. The starting material was whole blood, obtained at baseline. The chain links TRBV7-2 to TRBJ2-3; no clear D. The clonotype originates from an adult who was a healthcare worker with PCR-confirmed SARS-CoV-2 infection or an uninfected control (not recorded which). The CDR3, as DNA: TGTGCCAGCAGCTTAAATCCCGTGAGCACAGATACGCAGTATTTT. Translation gives CASSLNPVSTDTQYF.